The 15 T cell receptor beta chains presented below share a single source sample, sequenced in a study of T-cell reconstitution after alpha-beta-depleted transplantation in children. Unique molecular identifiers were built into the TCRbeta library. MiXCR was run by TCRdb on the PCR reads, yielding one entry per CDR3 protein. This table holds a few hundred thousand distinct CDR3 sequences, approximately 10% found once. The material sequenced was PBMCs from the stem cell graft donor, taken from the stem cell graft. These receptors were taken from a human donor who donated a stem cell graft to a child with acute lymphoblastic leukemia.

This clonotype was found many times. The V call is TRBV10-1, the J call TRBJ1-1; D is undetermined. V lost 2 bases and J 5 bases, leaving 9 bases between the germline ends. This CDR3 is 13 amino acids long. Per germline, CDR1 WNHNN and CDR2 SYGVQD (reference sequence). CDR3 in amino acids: CASSETRATEAFF. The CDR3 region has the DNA TGCGCCAGCAGTGAGACACGGGCTACTGAAGCTTTCTTT.

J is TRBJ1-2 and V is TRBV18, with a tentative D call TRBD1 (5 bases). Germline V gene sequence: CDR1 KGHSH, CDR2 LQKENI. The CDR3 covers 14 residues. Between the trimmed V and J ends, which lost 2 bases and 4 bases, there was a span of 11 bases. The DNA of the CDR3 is TGTGCCAGCTCACCAGGGGCGTCTTCCTATGGCTACACCTTC. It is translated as CASSPGASSYGYTF. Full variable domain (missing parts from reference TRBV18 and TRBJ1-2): NAGVMQNPRHLVRRRGQEARLRCSPMKGHSHVYWYRQLPEEGLKFMVYLQKENIIDESGMPKERFSAEFPKEGPSILRIQQVVRGDSAAYFCASSPGASSYGYTFGSGTRLTVV.

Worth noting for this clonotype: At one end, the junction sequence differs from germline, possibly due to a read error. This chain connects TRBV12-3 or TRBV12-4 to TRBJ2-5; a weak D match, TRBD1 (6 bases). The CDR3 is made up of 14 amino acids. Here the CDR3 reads CASRKDSHQKTQYF. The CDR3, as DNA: TGTGCCAGCAGGAAGGACAGTCACCAAAAGACCCAGTACTTC.

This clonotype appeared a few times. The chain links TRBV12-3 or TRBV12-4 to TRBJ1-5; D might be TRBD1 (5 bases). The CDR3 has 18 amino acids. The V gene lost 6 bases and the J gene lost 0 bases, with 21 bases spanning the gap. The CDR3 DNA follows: TGTGCCAGCAGGTCCGGGACGCAATTGAGTTATAGCAATCAGCCCCAGCATTTT. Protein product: CASRSGTQLSYSNQPQHF.

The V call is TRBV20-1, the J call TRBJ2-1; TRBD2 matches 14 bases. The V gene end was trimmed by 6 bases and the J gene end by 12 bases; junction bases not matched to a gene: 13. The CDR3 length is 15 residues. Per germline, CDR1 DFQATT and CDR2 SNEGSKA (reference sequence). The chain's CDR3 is CSAVKTSGGARWQFF. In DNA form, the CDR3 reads TGCAGTGCCGTCAAGACTAGCGGGGGGGCCAGGTGGCAGTTCTTC.

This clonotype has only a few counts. CDR3 sequence (DNA): TGTGCCTGGAGACACAACTCTGGAAACACCATATATTTT. Translating gives CAWRHNSGNTIYF. This chain links TRBV30 with TRBJ1-3, with D unresolved. V was pared by 3 bases and J by 0 bases, with 6 bases between. The germline V gene encodes CDR1 GTSNPN and CDR2 SVGIG (reference sequence). This CDR3 comprises 13 residues.

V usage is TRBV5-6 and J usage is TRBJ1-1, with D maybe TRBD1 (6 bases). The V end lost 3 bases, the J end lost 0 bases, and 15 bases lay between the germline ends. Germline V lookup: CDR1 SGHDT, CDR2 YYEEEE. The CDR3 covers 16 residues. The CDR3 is CASSSWTVGLNTEAFF. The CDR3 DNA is TGTGCCAGCAGCTCGTGGACAGTGGGATTGAACACTGAAGCTTTCTTT.

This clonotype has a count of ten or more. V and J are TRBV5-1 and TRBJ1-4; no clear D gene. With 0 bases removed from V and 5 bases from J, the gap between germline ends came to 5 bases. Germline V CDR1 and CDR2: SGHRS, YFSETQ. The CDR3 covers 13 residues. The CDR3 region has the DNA TGCGCCAGCAGCTTGGCTGGGAATGAAAAACTGTTTTTT. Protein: CASSLAGNEKLFF.

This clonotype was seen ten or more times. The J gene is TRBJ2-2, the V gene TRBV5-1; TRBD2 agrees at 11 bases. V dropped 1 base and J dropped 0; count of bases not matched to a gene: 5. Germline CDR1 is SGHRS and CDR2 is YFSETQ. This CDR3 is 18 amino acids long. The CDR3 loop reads CASSLTSGGLSNTGELFF. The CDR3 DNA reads TGCGCCAGCAGCTTGACTAGCGGGGGATTATCGAACACCGGGGAGCTGTTTTTT.

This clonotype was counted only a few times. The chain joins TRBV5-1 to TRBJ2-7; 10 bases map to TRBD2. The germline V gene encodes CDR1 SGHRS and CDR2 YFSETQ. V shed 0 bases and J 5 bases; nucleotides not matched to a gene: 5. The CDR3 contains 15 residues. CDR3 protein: CASSLERGGPDEQYF. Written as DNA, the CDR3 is TGCGCCAGCAGCTTGGAGCGGGGGGGCCCCGACGAGCAGTACTTC. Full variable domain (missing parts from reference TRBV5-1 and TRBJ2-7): KAGVTQTPRYLIKTRGQQVTLSCSPISGHRSVSWYQQTPGQGLQFLFEYFSETQRNKGNFPGRFSGRQFSNSRSEMNVSTLELGDSALYLCASSLERGGPDEQYFGPGTRLTVT.

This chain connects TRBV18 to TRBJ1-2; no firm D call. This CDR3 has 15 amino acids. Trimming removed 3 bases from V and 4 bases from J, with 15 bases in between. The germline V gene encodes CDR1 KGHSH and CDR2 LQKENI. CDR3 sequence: CASSPPTGFAYGYTF. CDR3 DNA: TGTGCCAGCTCACCGCCGACGGGGTTCGCCTATGGCTACACCTTC.

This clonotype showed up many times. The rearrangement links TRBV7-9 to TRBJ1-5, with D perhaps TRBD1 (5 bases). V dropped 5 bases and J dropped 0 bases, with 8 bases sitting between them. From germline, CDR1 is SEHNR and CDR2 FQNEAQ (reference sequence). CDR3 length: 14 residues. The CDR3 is CASSRDSSNQPQHF. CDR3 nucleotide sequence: TGTGCCAGCAGCCGGGACTCTAGCAATCAGCCCCAGCATTTT.

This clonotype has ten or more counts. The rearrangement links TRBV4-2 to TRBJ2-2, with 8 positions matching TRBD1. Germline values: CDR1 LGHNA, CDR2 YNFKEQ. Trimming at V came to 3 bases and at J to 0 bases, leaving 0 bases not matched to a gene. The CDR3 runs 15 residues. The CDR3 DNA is TGTGCCAGCAGCCAGGGACAGGCGAACACCGGGGAGCTGTTTTTT. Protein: CASSQGQANTGELFF.

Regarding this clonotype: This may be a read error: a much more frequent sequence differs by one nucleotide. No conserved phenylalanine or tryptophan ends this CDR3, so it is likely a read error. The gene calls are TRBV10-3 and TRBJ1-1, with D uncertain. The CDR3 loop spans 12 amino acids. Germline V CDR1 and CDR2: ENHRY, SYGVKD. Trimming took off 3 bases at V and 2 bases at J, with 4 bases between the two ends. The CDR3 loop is CAISEQNTEAFV. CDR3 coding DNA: TGTGCCATCAGTGAACAAAACACTGAAGCTTTCGTT.

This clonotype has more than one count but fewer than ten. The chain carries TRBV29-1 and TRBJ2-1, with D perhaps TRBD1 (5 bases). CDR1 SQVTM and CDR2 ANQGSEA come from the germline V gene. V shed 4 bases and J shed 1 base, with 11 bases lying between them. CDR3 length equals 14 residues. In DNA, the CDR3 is TGCAGCGTTGTAAGCAGGGTATCCTACAATGAGCAGTTCTTC. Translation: CSVVSRVSYNEQFF.